Shown below are 16 T cell receptor beta chains from a single sample sequenced in a study of T cell changes during pregnancy in multiple sclerosis. Repertoires were generated with immunoSEQ multiplex PCR, while TCRdb's copy carries only in-frame clones and drops some. The sample yields 60,000 to 80,000 clones, about 85% seen once. Source: peripheral blood, taken before pregnancy. The receptors originated from a female donor with multiple sclerosis, enrolled in a pregnancy study.

V is TRBV9 and J is TRBJ2-5; the D gene is possibly TRBD1 (5 bases). Between the trimmed V and J ends, which lost 3 bases and 1 base, there was a span of 13 bases. Germline CDR1 reads SGDLS; CDR2 reads YYNGEE. CDR3 length: 15 residues. The CDR3 DNA sequence: TGTGCCAGCAGCGAAGGGGCCAAAATCCAAGAGACCCAGTACTTC. Residues: CASSEGAKIQETQYF.

V is TRBV20-1 and J is TRBJ1-2; D unclear. Per the germline V gene, CDR1 is DFQATT and CDR2 is SNEGSKA (reference sequence). V lost 4 bases to trimming and J lost 4 bases, with 7 bases between them. The CDR3 sequence is 11 residues long. The CDR3 loop is CSATVLYGYTF. The CDR3 coding sequence is TGCAGTGCTACGGTGCTCTATGGCTACACCTTC.

This chain uses TRBV7-9 with TRBJ1-2; 9 bases match TRBD1. Trimming took 5 bases from V and 7 from J; bases not matched to a gene: 14. The CDR3 covers 16 residues. CDR1 SEHNR and CDR2 FQNEAQ come from the germline V gene (reference sequence). CDR3: CASSLYSGTGPRGYTF. In DNA form, the CDR3 reads TGTGCCAGCAGCCTATACTCCGGGACAGGGCCCCGTGGCTACACCTTC.

This chain links TRBV27 with TRBJ2-5, with D perhaps matching TRBD1 (5 bases). This CDR3 has 14 residues. Germline CDR1 is MNHEY and CDR2 is SMNVEV (reference sequence). V was pared by 2 bases and J by 1 base, with 8 bases between. In DNA form, the CDR3 reads TGTGCCAGCAGTTTAGGCAGGGTCCAAGAGACCCAGTACTTC. It yields the protein CASSLGRVQETQYF.

The genes are TRBV4-2 and TRBJ2-7, with 8 bases matching TRBD2. The CDR3 sequence is 16 residues long. Germline V gene data show CDR1 as LGHNA and CDR2 as YNFKEQ. The ends lost 3 bases at V and 0 bases at J; junction bases unmatched: 7. The CDR3 nucleotides read TGTGCCAGCAGCCAGGACAGAAGCGGGGGCTCCTACGAGCAGTACTTC. This codes for CASSQDRSGGSYEQYF.

J is TRBJ2-7 and V is TRBV4-2; 10 bases align to TRBD2. The junction had 2 bases not matched to a gene; V was cut back by 1 base and J by 2 bases. The CDR3 has 15 residues. Germline V lookup: CDR1 LGHNA, CDR2 YNFKEQ. The CDR3 sequence is CASSQGLAGAYEQYF. DNA for the CDR3: TGTGCCAGCAGCCAAGGCCTAGCGGGAGCCTACGAGCAGTACTTC.

The rearrangement links TRBV23-1 to TRBJ2-7; TRBD1 agrees at 8 bases. TRBV23-1 is classed as an ORF, of uncertain function. V shed 7 bases and J 3 bases; nucleotides not matched to a gene: 14. This CDR3 region has 16 residues. The CDR3 DNA is TGCGCCAGCACGTACGGTCCGGACAGGGCCGTCTACGAGCAGTACTTC. Protein product: CASTYGPDRAVYEQYF.

The gene calls are TRBV27 and TRBJ1-5; 7 bases fit TRBD1. Germline V gives CDR1 MNHEY, CDR2 SMNVEV (reference sequence). Unmatched junction bases numbered 5, after V lost 3 bases and J lost 3 bases. The CDR3 runs to 15 residues. The DNA for the CDR3 is TGTGCCAGCAGTTTCGAGGGGACAGCCAATCAGCCCCAGCATTTT. Residues: CASSFEGTANQPQHF.

The DNA for the CDR3 is TGTGCCAGCAGCTCCGACAGGGTGGAGCAGTTCTTC. Translated: CASSSDRVEQFF. V usage is TRBV11-3 and J usage is TRBJ2-1; 7 bases line up with TRBD1. The length of the CDR3 is 12 residues. The germline V gene encodes CDR1 SGHNT and CDR2 YENEEA. With V trimmed by 4 bases and J by 10 bases, 4 bases remained unmatched.

This chain uses TRBV7-9 with TRBJ1-2; 7 bases are shared with TRBD1. The V and J ends lost 3 bases and 3 bases, in that order; junction bases with no gene match: 4. The CDR3 spans 14 residues. The germline gives CDR1 SEHNR, CDR2 FQNEAQ (reference sequence). The CDR3 reads CASSFPGTDYGYTF. CDR3 nucleotide sequence: TGTGCCAGCAGCTTCCCCGGGACAGACTATGGCTACACCTTC.

The rearrangement uses TRBV4-2 and TRBJ2-7, with 7 nucleotides matching TRBD1. Per germline, CDR1 LGHNA and CDR2 YNFKEQ. This CDR3 contains 15 residues. The V and J ends lost 2 bases and 2 bases, in that order; junction bases with no gene match: 6. The DNA for the CDR3 is TGTGCCAGCAGCCAATCCGGGACAGAAACCTACGAGCAGTACTTC. It is translated as CASSQSGTETYEQYF.

This clone came up once. This chain's CDR3 is CAWLNRGDWDGYTF. CDR3 nucleotides: TGTGCCTGGTTGAACAGGGGGGATTGGGATGGCTACACCTTC. The rearrangement links TRBV30 to TRBJ1-2, with 8 bases identical to TRBD1. This CDR3 has 14 amino acids. Looked up from germline, CDR1 is GTSNPN and CDR2 is SVGIG (reference sequence). V lost 5 bases and J lost 6; bases outside the gene matches: 11.

In its sample, this clone was seen once. The V call is TRBV9, the J call TRBJ2-1; 7 bases agree with TRBD2. From germline, CDR1 is SGDLS and CDR2 YYNGEE. With 0 bases clipped from V and 4 bases from J, the junction kept 4 bases outside the gene matches. This CDR3 is 15 amino acids long. This chain's CDR3 is CASSVGEGLYNEQFF. CDR3 coding DNA: TGTGCCAGCAGCGTAGGGGAGGGCCTTTACAATGAGCAGTTCTTC.

Written as DNA, the CDR3 is TGTGCTAGTGGTTTGGCTACCTATACAGGGAAGAAGAGCAATCAGCCCCAGCATTTT. This sequence encodes CASGLATYTGKKSNQPQHF. The chain combines TRBV12-5 with TRBJ1-5, with TRBD1 as a possible D gene (6 bases). CDR1 LGHNT and CDR2 FRNRAP come from the germline V gene. The CDR3 runs to 19 residues. Trimming took off 1 base at V and 1 base at J, with 20 bases between the two ends.

This clone was seen a single time. The chain employs TRBV19 and TRBJ1-5; D is uncertain. The germline gives CDR1 LNHDA, CDR2 SQIVND (reference sequence). CDR3 length: 18 residues. V gave up 1 base and J gave up 1 base, with 17 bases separating them. The CDR3 region has the DNA TGTGCCAGTAGTATAGTCGGCTTCGGGATAGGCAGCAATCAGCCCCAGCATTTT. Translated: CASSIVGFGIGSNQPQHF.

The chain combines TRBV5-1 with TRBJ1-3, with 8 bases lining up with TRBD1. The CDR3 contains 16 residues. Germline V gene data show CDR1 as SGHRS and CDR2 as YFSETQ. The V gene end was trimmed by 4 bases and the J gene end by 2 bases; junction bases not matched to a gene: 8. The chain's CDR3 is CASSGAGTGAGNTIYF. The CDR3 DNA reads TGCGCCAGCAGCGGGGCCGGGACAGGTGCTGGAAACACCATATATTTT.